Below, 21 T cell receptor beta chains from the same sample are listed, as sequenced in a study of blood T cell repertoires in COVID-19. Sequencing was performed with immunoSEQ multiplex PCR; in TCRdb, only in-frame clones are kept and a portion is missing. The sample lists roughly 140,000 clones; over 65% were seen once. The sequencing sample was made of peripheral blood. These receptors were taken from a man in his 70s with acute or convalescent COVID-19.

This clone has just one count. CDR3 sequence: CSGGPDSNTDTQYF. The CDR3 region has the DNA TGCAGCGGTGGGCCGGACTCTAACACAGATACGCAGTATTTT. V is TRBV29-1 and J is TRBJ2-3, with D perhaps TRBD2 (5 bases). The CDR3 extends over 14 amino acids. Between the trimmed V and J ends, which lost 7 bases and 2 bases, there was a span of 16 bases. The germline V gene has CDR1 SQVTM and CDR2 ANQGSEA.

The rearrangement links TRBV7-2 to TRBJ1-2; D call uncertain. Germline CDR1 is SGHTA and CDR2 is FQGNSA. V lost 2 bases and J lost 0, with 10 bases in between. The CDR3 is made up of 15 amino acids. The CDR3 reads CASSLYQSANYGYTF. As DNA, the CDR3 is TGTGCCAGCAGCTTATACCAGTCCGCTAACTATGGCTACACCTTC.

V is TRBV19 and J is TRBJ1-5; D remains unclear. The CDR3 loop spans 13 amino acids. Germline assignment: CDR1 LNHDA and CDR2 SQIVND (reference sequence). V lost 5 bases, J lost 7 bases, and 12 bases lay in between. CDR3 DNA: TGTGCCAGTAGTCCAGGAACAACCCAGCCCCAGCATTTT. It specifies CASSPGTTQPQHF.

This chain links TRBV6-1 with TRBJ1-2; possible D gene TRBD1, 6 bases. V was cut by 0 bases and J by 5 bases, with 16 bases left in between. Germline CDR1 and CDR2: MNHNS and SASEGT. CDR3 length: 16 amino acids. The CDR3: CASSEAVGGPGYGYTF. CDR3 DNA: TGTGCCAGCAGTGAAGCGGTCGGGGGGCCAGGTTATGGCTACACCTTC.

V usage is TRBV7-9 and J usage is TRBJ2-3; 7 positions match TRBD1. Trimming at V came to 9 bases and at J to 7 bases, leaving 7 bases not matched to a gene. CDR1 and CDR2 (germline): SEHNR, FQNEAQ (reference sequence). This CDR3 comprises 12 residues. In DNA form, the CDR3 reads TGTGCCAGTGCTGGGGACAGTTATACGCAGTATTTT. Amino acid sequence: CASAGDSYTQYF.

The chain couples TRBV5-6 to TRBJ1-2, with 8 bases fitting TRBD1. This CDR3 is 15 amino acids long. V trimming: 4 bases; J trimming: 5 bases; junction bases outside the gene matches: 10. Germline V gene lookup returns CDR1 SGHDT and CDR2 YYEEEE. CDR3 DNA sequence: TGTGCCAGCAGCCCGATGACAGGGGTAGGGTATGGCTACACCTTC. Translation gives CASSPMTGVGYGYTF.

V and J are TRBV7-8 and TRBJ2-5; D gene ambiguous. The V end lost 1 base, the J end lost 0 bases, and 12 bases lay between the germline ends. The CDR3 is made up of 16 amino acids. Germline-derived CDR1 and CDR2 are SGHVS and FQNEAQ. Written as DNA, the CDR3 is TGTGCCAGCAGCTTAGGCCTACGACAATACCAAGAGACCCAGTACTTC. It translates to CASSLGLRQYQETQYF.

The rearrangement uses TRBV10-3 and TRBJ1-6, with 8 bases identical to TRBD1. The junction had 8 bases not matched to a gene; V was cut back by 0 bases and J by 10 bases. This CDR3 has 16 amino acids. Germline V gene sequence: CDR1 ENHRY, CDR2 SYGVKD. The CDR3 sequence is CAISESLGQDGSPLHF. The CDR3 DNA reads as TGTGCCATCAGTGAGTCCCTGGGACAGGACGGGTCACCCCTCCACTTT.

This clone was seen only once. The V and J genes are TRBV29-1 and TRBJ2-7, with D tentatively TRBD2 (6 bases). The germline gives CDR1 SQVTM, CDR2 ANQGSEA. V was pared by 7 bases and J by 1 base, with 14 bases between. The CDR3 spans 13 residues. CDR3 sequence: CSAGGSPSYEQYF. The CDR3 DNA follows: TGCAGCGCCGGGGGATCCCCGTCCTACGAGCAGTACTTC.

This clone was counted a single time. The CDR3 nucleotides are TGCAGCGTTGTGCCTCAGGGGGCGGGCGGGGAGCTGTTTTTT. Encoded protein: CSVVPQGAGGELFF. The chain joins TRBV29-1 to TRBJ2-2, with 8 positions matching TRBD1. Germline CDR1 is SQVTM and CDR2 is ANQGSEA. V shed 4 bases, J shed 7 bases, and the junction held 8 bases outside the gene matches. The CDR3 extends over 14 amino acids.

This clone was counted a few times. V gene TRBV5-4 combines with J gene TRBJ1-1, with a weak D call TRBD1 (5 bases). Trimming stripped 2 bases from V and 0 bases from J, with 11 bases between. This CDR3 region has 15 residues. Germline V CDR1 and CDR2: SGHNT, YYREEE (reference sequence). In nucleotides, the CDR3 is TGTGCCAGCAGCTTATCCCGGGGGATGAACACTGAAGCTTTCTTT. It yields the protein CASSLSRGMNTEAFF. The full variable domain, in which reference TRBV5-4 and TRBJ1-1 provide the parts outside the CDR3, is ETGVTQSPTHLIKTRGQQVTLRCSSQSGHNTVSWYQQALGQGPQFIFQYYREEENGRGNFPPRFSGLQFPNYSSELNVNALELDDSALYLCASSLSRGMNTEAFFGQGTRLTVV.

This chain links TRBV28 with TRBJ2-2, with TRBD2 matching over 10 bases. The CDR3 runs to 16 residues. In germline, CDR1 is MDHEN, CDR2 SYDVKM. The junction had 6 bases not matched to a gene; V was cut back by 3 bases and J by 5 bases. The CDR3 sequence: CASSFLAGVRTGELFF. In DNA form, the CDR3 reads TGTGCCAGCAGTTTCCTAGCGGGAGTTAGGACCGGGGAGCTGTTTTTT.

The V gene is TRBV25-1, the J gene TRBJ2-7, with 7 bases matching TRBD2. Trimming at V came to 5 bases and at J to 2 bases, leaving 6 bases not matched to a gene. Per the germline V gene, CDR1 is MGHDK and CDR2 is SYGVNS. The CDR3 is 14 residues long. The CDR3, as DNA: TGTGCCAGCAGTCGAGCGGGAACGGCCTACGAGCAGTACTTC. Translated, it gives CASSRAGTAYEQYF.

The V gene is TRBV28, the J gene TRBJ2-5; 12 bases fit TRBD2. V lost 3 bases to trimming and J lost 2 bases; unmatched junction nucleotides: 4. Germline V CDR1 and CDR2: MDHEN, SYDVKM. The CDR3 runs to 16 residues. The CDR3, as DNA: TGTGCCAGCAGTTTTATCGGACTAGCGGGGCAAGAGACCCAGTACTTC. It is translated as CASSFIGLAGQETQYF.

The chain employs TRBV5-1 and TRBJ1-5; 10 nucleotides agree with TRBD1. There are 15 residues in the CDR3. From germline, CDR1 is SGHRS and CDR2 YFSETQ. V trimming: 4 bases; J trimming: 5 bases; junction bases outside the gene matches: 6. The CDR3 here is CASSAGTGVDQPQHF. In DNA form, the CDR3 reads TGCGCCAGCAGCGCCGGGACAGGGGTTGATCAGCCCCAGCATTTT.

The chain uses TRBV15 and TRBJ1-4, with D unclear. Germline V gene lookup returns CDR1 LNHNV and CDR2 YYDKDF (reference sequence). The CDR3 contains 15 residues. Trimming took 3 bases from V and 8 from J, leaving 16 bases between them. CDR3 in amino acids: CATSSTRTGAEKLFF. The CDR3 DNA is TGTGCCACCAGCAGTACCCGGACTGGTGCGGAAAAACTGTTTTTT.

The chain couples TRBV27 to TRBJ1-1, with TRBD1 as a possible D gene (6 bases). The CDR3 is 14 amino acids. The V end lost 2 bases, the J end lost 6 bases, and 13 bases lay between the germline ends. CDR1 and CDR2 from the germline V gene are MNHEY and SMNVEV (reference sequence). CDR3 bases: TGTGCCAGCAGTTTAGGGGGCTATTCGGCTGAAGCTTTCTTT. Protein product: CASSLGGYSAEAFF.

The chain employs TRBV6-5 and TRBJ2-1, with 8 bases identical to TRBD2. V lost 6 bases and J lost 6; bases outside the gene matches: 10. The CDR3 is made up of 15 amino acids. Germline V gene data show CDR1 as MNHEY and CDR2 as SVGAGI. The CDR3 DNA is TGTGCCAGCAGACTCGGACTAGCTCGTGCCAATGAGCAGTTCTTC. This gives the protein CASRLGLARANEQFF.

DNA for the CDR3: TGTGCCAGCAGCCATTTAGCCTCCTACGAGCAGTACTTC. Encoded protein: CASSHLASYEQYF. This chain links TRBV3-1 (or the pseudogene TRBV3-2) with TRBJ2-7; D unclear. CDR1 is LGHDT and CDR2 is YNNKEL in the germline V gene (reference sequence). The CDR3 totals 13 residues. With 3 bases removed from V and 0 bases from J, the gap between germline ends came to 6 bases.

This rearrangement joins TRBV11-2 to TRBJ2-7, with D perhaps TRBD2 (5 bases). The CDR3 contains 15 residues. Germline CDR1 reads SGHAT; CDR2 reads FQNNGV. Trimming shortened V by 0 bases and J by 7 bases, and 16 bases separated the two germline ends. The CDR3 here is CASSLDGLIFGEQYF. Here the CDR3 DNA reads TGTGCCAGCAGCTTAGATGGACTGATTTTCGGGGAGCAGTACTTC.

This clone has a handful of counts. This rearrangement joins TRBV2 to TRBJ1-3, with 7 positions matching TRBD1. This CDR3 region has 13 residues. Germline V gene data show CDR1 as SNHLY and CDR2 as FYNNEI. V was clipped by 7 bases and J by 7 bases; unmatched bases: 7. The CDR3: CASTTGPTNTIYF. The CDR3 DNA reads TGTGCCAGCACGACAGGGCCAACTAACACCATATATTTT.